This T cell receptor beta chain was recovered during a study of blood T cell repertoires in COVID-19. About the research overall: Acute-phase and convalescent COVID-19 samples originated in the United States, Italy and Spain. T cells, B-cell-depleted T cells, or PBMCs supplied cDNA or gDNA.

The assay was immunoSEQ multiplex PCR, and TCRdb's table has in-frame clones only and misses some. The sample contains about 370,000 clones, nearly 90% of which appear only once. Enrolled through a virtual design, the participants were between roughly 18 and 90 years of age and came from 24 US areas. CDR3 length: 17 amino acids. The germline V gene has CDR1 MNHEY and CDR2 SVGEGT. V was clipped by 5 bases and J by 3 bases, with 17 bases between them. J is TRBJ1-6 and V is TRBV6-2 or TRBV6-3, with a weak D call TRBD1 (6 bases). Material for sequencing was PBMCs or T cells enriched from blood (not recorded which). This receptor was identified in a woman aged 25 to 45 who had recovered from COVID-19. The CDR3 here is CASSLHREINYNSPLHF. CDR3 nucleotide sequence: TGTGCCAGCAGTCTCCACAGGGAAATCAACTATAATTCACCCCTCCACTTT.